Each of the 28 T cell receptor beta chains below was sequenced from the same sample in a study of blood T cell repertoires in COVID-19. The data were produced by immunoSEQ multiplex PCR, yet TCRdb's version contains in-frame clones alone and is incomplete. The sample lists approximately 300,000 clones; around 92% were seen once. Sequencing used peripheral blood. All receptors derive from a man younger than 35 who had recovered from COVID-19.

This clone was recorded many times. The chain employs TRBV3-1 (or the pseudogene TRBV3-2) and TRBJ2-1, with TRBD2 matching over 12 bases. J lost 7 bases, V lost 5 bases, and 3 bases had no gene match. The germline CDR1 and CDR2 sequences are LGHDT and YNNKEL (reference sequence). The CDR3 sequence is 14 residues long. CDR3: CASSSSGGANEQFF. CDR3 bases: TGTGCCAGCAGCTCTAGCGGGGGGGCAAATGAGCAGTTCTTC.

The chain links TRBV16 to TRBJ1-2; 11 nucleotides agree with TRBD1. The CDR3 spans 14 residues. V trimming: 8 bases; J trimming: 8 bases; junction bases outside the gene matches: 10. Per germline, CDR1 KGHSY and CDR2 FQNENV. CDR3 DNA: TGTGCCAGCGGACGGTCGGGACAGGGGGACGGCTACACCTTC. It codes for CASGRSGQGDGYTF.

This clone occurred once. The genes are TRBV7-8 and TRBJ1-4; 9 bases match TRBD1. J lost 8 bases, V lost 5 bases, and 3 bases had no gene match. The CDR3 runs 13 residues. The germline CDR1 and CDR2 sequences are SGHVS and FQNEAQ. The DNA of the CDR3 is TGTGCCAGCAGCCCCACAGGGGGCGAAAAACTGTTTTTT. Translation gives CASSPTGGEKLFF.

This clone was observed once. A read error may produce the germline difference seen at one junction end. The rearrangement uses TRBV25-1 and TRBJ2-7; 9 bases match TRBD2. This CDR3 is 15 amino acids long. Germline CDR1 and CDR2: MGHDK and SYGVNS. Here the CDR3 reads CASRPSGTSSHEQYF. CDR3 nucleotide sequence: TGTGCCAGCAGACCATCCGGGACTAGCTCCCACGAGCAGTACTTC.

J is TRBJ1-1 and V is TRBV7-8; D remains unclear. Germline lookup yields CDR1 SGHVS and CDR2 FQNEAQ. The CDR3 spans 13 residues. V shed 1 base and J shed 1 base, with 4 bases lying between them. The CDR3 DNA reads TGTGCCAGCAGCTTAGATCGGAACACTGAAGCTTTCTTT. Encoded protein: CASSLDRNTEAFF.

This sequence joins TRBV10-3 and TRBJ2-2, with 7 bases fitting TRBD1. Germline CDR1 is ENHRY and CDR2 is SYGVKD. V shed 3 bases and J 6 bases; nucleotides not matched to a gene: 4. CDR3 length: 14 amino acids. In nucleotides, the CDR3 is TGTGCCATCAGTGATCAGGGGGTGGCCGGGGAGCTGTTTTTT. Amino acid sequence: CAISDQGVAGELFF.

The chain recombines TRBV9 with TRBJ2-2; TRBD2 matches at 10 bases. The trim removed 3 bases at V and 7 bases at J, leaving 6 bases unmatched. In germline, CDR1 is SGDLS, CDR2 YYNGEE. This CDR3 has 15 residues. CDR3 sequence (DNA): TGTGCCAGCAGCGCTCGAGCGGGAGGGAACGGGGAGCTGTTTTTT. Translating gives CASSARAGGNGELFF.

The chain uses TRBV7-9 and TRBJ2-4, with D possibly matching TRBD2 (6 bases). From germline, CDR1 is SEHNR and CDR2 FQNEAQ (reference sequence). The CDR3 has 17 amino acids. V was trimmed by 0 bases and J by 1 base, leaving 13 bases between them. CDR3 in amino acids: CASSLAPREAAKNIQYF. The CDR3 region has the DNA TGTGCCAGCAGCTTAGCGCCGAGGGAGGCGGCCAAAAACATTCAGTACTTC.

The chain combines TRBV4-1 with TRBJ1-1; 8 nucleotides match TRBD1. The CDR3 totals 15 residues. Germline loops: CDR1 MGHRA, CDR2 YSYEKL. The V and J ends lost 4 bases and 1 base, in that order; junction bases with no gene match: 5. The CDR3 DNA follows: TGCGCCAGCAGCCCCCGACAGGGGCAGAACACTGAAGCTTTCTTT. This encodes CASSPRQGQNTEAFF.

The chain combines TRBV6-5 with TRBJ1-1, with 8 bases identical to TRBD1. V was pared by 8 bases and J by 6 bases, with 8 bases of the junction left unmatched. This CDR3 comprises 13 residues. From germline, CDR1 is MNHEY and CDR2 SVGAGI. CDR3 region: CASGSGGTPEAFF. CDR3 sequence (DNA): TGTGCCAGCGGCTCAGGGGGCACCCCTGAAGCTTTCTTT.

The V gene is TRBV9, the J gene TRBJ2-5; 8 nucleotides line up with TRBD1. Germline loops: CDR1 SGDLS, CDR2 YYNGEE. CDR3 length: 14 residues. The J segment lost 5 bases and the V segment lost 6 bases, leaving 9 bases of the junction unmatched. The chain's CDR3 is CASTLTGVRETQYF. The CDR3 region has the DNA TGTGCCAGCACCCTGACAGGGGTACGGGAGACCCAGTACTTC.

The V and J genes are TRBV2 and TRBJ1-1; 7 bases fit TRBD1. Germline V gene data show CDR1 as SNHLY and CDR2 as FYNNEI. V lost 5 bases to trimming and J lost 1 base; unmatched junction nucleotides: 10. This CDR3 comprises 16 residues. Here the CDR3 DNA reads TGTGCCAGCAGTCTTAACCGACAGGGTAAGAACACTGAAGCTTTCTTT. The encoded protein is CASSLNRQGKNTEAFF.

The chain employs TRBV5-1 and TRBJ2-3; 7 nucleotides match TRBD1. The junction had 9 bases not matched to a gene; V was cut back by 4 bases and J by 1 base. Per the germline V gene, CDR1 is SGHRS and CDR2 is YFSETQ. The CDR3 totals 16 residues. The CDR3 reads CASSAGQVTGTDTQYF. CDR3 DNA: TGCGCCAGCAGCGCTGGACAGGTTACAGGCACAGATACGCAGTATTTT. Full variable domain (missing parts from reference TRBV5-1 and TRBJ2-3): KAGVTQTPRYLIKTRGQQVTLSCSPISGHRSVSWYQQTPGQGLQFLFEYFSETQRNKGNFPGRFSGRQFSNSRSEMNVSTLELGDSALYLCASSAGQVTGTDTQYFGPGTRLTVL.

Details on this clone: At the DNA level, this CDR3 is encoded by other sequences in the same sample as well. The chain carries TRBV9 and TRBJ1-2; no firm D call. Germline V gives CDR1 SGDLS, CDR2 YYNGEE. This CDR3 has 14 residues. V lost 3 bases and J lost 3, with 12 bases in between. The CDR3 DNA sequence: TGTGCCAGCAGCGCCCGGACGGGAGACTATGGCTACACCTTC. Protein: CASSARTGDYGYTF.

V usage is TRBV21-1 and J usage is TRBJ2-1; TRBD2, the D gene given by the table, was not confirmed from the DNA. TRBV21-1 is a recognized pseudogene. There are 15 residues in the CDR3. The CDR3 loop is CASSLLSGNHSEQFF. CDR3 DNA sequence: TGTGCCAGCAGCCTCCTGAGCGGGAATCACAGTGAGCAGTTCTTC.

The CDR3 DNA reads as TGTGCCAGCAGCTCAGGACTAGCGGGGGACTCAGATACGCAGTATTTT. Translated, it gives CASSSGLAGDSDTQYF. The chain has TRBV7-9 and TRBJ2-3; 13 bases align to TRBD2. The germline V gene has CDR1 SEHNR and CDR2 FQNEAQ (reference sequence). Trimming cost V 4 bases and J 4 bases; bases outside gene matches: 5. The CDR3 extends over 16 amino acids. Using reference TRBV7-9 and TRBJ2-3 for the parts outside the CDR3, the full variable domain is DTGVSQNPRHKITKRGQNVTFRCDPISEHNRLYWYRQTLGQGPEFLTYFQNEAQLEKSRLLSDRFSAERPKGSFSTLEIQRTEQGDSAMYLCASSSGLAGDSDTQYFGPGTRLTVL.

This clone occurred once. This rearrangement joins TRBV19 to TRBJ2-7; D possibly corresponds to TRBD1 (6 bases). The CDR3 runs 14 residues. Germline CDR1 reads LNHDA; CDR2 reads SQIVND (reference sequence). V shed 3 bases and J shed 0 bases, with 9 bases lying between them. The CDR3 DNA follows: TGTGCCAGTAGTATTCAGGACAGCTCCTACGAGCAGTACTTC. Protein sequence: CASSIQDSSYEQYF.

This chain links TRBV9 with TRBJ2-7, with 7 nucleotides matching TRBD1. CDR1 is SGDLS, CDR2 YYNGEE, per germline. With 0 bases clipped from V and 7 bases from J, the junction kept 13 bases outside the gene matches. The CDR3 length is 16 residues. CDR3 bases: TGTGCCAGCAGCGTAGAAACAGGGGCCGCCCTAGGAGAGCAGTACTTC. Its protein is CASSVETGAALGEQYF.

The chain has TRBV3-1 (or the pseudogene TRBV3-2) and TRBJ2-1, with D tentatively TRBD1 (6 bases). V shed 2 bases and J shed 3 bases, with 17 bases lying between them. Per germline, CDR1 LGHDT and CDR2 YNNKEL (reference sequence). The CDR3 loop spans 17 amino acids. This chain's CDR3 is CASSQPNRVFHYNEQFF. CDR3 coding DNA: TGTGCCAGCAGCCAACCCAACAGGGTATTTCACTACAATGAGCAGTTCTTC.

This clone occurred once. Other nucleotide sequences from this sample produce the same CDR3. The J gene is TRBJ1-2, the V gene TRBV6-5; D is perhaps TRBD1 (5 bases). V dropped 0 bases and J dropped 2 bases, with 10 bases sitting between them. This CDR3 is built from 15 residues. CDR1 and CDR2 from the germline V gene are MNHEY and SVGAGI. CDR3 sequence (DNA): TGTGCCAGCAGTTACTCATGGGGCGCGAACTATGGCTACACCTTC. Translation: CASSYSWGANYGYTF.

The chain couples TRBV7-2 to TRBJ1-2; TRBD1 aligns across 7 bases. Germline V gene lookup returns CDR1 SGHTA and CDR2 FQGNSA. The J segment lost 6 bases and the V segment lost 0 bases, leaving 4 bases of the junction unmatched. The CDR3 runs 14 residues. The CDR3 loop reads CASSLAKGADGYTF. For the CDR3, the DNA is TGTGCCAGCAGCTTAGCGAAGGGGGCTGATGGCTACACCTTC.

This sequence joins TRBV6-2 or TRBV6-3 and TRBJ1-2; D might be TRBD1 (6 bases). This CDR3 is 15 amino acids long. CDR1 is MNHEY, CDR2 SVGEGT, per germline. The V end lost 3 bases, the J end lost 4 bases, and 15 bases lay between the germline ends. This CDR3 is CASSYRGQDLYGYTF. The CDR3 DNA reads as TGTGCCAGCAGTTATAGGGGACAAGATCTCTATGGCTACACCTTC.

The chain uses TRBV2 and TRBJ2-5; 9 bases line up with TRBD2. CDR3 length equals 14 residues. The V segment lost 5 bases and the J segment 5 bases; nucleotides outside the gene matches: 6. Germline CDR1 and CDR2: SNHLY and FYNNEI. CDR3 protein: CASSIAGAGETQYF. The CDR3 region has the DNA TGTGCCAGCAGTATAGCGGGAGCTGGGGAGACCCAGTACTTC.

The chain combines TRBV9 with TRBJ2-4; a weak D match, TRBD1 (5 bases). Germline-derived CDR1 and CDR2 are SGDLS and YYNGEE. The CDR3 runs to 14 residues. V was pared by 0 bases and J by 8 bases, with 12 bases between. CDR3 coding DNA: TGTGCCAGCAGCGTAGATGGGGCGTCGGACATTCAGTACTTC. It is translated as CASSVDGASDIQYF.

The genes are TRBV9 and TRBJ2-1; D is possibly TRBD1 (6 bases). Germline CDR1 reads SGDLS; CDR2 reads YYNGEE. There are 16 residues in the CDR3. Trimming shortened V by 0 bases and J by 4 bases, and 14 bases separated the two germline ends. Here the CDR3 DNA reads TGTGCCAGCAGCGTAGATACGGCCGGACAGTACAATGAGCAGTTCTTC. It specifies CASSVDTAGQYNEQFF.

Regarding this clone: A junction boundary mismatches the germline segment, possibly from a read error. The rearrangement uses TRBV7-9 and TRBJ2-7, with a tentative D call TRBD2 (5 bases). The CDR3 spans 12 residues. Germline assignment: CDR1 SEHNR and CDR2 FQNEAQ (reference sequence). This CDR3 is CASSLDGLPSIF. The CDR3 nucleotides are TGTGCCAGCAGCTTAGACGGACTCCCCTCCATCTTC.

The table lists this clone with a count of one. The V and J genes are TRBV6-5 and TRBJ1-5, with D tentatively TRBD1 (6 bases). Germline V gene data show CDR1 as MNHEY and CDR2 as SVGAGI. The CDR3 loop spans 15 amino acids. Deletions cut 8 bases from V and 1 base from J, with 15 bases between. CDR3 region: CASGKQGASNQPQHF. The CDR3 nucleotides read TGTGCCAGCGGTAAACAGGGTGCGAGCAATCAGCCCCAGCATTTT.

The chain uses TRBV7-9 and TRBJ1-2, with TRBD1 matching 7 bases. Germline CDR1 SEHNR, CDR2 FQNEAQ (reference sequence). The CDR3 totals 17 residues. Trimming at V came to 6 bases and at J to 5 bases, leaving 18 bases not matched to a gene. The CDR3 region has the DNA TGTGCCAGCAGTGGACTTTTAGGGGGCGCAGATTCTTATGGCTACACCTTC. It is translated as CASSGLLGGADSYGYTF.